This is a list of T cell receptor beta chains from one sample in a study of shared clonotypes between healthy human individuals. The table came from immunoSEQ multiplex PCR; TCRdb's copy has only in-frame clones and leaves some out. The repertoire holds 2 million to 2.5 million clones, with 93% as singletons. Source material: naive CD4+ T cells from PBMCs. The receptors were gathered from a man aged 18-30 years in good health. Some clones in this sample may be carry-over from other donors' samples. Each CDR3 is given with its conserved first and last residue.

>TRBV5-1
CASSLEPGHSYNEQFF
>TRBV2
CASSIHRYQETQYF
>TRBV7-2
CASSRTPPGGTGELFF
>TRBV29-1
CSVEPPSGGTDTQYF
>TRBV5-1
CASSPDRTFYGYTF
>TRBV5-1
CASSLGQGSNQPQHF
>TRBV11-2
CASSFLVVAEFPGVF
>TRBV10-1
CASSLGQPGQETQYF
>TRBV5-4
CASSPRRDRGPEGYTF
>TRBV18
CASSPGVQTYEQYF
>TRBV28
CASVSPTGGGLREQYF
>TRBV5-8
CASSFGTGLFDYGYTF
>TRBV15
CATSRGGRGTEAFF
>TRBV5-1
CASSLVGQNEQYF
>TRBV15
CATSRDLGGAGELFF
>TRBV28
CASSLSPTNYGYTF
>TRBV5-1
CASSLEGLADGGNIQYF
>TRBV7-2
CASSPQGAEEKLFF
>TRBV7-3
CASSSTVNTGELFF
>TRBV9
CASSVNRDLGTEAFF
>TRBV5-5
CASSSQGAQSSNEQFF
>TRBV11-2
CASSPGQGGELFF
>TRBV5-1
CASSDRRGYNEKLFF
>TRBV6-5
CASSYSSRDQPQHF
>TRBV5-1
CASSLEDRGGRPQFF
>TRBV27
CASSTGELFF
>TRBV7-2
CASSLGGLSNQPQHF
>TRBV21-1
CASSKVSYEQYF
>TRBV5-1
CASSLAGGGSGNTDTQYF
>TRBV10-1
CASSADVLGNTIYF
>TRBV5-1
CASSLGARQPQHF
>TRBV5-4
CASSSAGGSSYNEQFF
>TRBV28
CASTQWGGSSNQPQHF
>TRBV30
CAWSVLGLAVPGGHTQYF
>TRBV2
CASSETGTEAFF
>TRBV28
CASSLSGGQFEQFF
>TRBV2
CASKGDRGLTNEKLFF